Shown below are 17 T cell receptor beta chains from a single sample sequenced in a study of blood T cell repertoires in COVID-19. Sequencing was performed with immunoSEQ multiplex PCR; in TCRdb, only in-frame clones are kept and a portion is missing. The profile covers 85,000 to 130,000 clones, with 80% to 90% appearing a single time and about 5% taken by the ten largest. Input material: peripheral blood. These receptor sequences come from a man between 60 and 75 years old with acute or convalescent COVID-19.

The chain combines TRBV2 with TRBJ1-3, with D possibly matching TRBD1 (6 bases). V was cut by 6 bases and J by 4 bases, with 13 bases left in between. Germline values: CDR1 SNHLY, CDR2 FYNNEI. The CDR3 runs 14 residues. CDR3 nucleotide sequence: TGTGCCAGCAGGGACACAGGGTTCGGAAACACCATATATTTT. The encoded protein is CASRDTGFGNTIYF.

The chain combines TRBV9 with TRBJ2-6, with D possibly matching TRBD1 (5 bases). Germline CDR1 and CDR2: SGDLS and YYNGEE. The germline V and J ends were trimmed by 5 bases and 0 bases, with 12 bases remaining between them. This CDR3 is 16 amino acids long. CDR3 nucleotide sequence: TGTGCCAGCAGGGCAGGGTCGGCCTCTGGGGCCAACGTCCTGACTTTC. This sequence encodes CASRAGSASGANVLTF.

The rearrangement joins TRBV11-1 to TRBJ2-5; D not resolved. V was pared by 1 base and J by 4 bases, with 10 bases between. The CDR3 runs 14 residues. Germline assignment: CDR1 SGHAT and CDR2 FQDESV (reference sequence). This CDR3 reads CASSLVESSETQYF. CDR3 nucleotides: TGTGCCAGCAGCTTAGTCGAGAGTTCAGAGACCCAGTACTTC.

The DNA for the CDR3 is TGTGCCAGCAGCCAAGACATAGGGGGCTCCTACGAGCAGTACTTC. It translates to CASSQDIGGSYEQYF. This rearrangement joins TRBV3-1 (or the pseudogene TRBV3-2) to TRBJ2-7; D perhaps matches TRBD1 (6 bases). CDR1 LGHDT and CDR2 YNNKEL come from the germline V gene (reference sequence). The CDR3 spans 15 residues. V lost 0 bases and J lost 0, with 9 bases in between.

The gene calls are TRBV11-3 and TRBJ2-2, with 12 positions matching TRBD2. There are 18 residues in the CDR3. Germline CDR1 SGHNT, CDR2 YENEEA. J gave up 0 bases and V 5 bases, and 7 bases lay outside the gene matches. Written as DNA, the CDR3 is TGTGCCAGCAGCCCTGGGACTAGCGGGTTAGCGAACACCGGGGAGCTGTTTTTT. Its protein is CASSPGTSGLANTGELFF. The full variable domain, rest sourced from reference TRBV11-3 and TRBJ2-2, is EAGVVQSPRYKIIEKKQPVAFWCNPISGHNTLYWYLQNLGQGPELLIRYENEEAVDDSQLPKDRFSAERLKGVDSTLKIQPAELGDSAVYLCASSPGTSGLANTGELFFGEGSRLTVL.

V gene TRBV5-8 combines with J gene TRBJ2-7; 16 nucleotides align to TRBD2. Germline V CDR1 and CDR2: SGHTS, YDEGEE. V shed 4 bases and J 2 bases; nucleotides not matched to a gene: 6. The CDR3 covers 17 residues. The CDR3, as DNA: TGTGCCAGCAGCCGTCCCGGGACTAGCGGGGGGGCCTACGAGCAGTACTTC. The encoded protein is CASSRPGTSGGAYEQYF.

This sequence joins TRBV28 and TRBJ2-3; 10 bases map to TRBD2. Germline V gene sequence: CDR1 MDHEN, CDR2 SYDVKM. CDR3 size: 15 residues. Trimming at V came to 6 bases and at J to 2 bases, leaving 5 bases not matched to a gene. The CDR3 DNA is TGTGCCAGCAGCCCCGGACTAGCGGACACAGATACGCAGTATTTT. This encodes CASSPGLADTDTQYF.

The chain employs TRBV3-1 (or the pseudogene TRBV3-2) and TRBJ2-1; TRBD1 matches at 10 bases. Unmatched junction bases numbered 3, after V lost 2 bases and J lost 8 bases. Germline V gene sequence: CDR1 LGHDT, CDR2 YNNKEL (reference sequence). The CDR3 is 14 residues long. In nucleotides, the CDR3 is TGTGCCAGCAGCCAATGGACAGGGGGTCATGAGCAGTTCTTC. Protein sequence: CASSQWTGGHEQFF.

This clone is a singleton in its sample. The rearrangement uses TRBV19 and TRBJ1-3, with D possibly matching TRBD1 (5 bases). Germline V gene data show CDR1 as LNHDA and CDR2 as SQIVND (reference sequence). V gave up 5 bases and J gave up 0 bases, with 14 bases separating them. The CDR3 loop spans 16 amino acids. CDR3 bases: TGTGCCAGTAGTTCCGGGACTCCCGACTCTGGAAACACCATATATTTT. It yields the protein CASSSGTPDSGNTIYF.

The V call is TRBV19, the J call TRBJ2-3; D unresolved. Germline-derived CDR1 and CDR2 are LNHDA and SQIVND (reference sequence). With 1 base removed from V and 2 bases from J, the gap between germline ends came to 22 bases. This CDR3 has 19 amino acids. The CDR3 is CASSIGISRLSQYTDTQYF. The CDR3, as DNA: TGTGCCAGTAGTATAGGGATTTCGAGGTTAAGTCAGTACACAGATACGCAGTATTTT.

The genes are TRBV27 and TRBJ2-3; 7 positions match TRBD1. Trimming removed 1 base from V and 6 bases from J; junction bases left unmatched: 1. Germline CDR1 and CDR2: MNHEY and SMNVEV (reference sequence). The CDR3 sequence is 13 residues long. The CDR3 DNA reads TGTGCCAGCAGTTTATGGGACAGTGATACGCAGTATTTT. It translates to CASSLWDSDTQYF.

CDR3 coding DNA: TGTGCCAGCAGCTTCCTAGCGGGTTACAATGAGCAGTTCTTC. As protein: CASSFLAGYNEQFF. The V call is TRBV7-9, the J call TRBJ2-1; 8 bases line up with TRBD2. This CDR3 spans 14 amino acids. The trim removed 3 bases at V and 4 bases at J, leaving 2 bases unmatched. Germline V CDR1 and CDR2: SEHNR, FQNEAQ (reference sequence).

The chain employs TRBV19 and TRBJ2-7; tentative D call: TRBD2 (5 bases). This CDR3 has 15 amino acids. V shed 7 bases and J shed 3 bases, with 19 bases lying between them. Germline-derived CDR1 and CDR2 are LNHDA and SQIVND (reference sequence). This chain's CDR3 is CASTPTAGTHYEQYF. DNA of the CDR3: TGTGCCAGTACCCCAACCGCGGGCACCCACTACGAGCAGTACTTC.

The chain's CDR3 is CASSPLRPAGAEKLFF. DNA of the CDR3: TGTGCCAGCTCACCTCTTCGGCCGGCAGGGGCTGAAAAACTGTTTTTT. The chain recombines TRBV18 with TRBJ1-4, with a tentative D call TRBD1 (6 bases). CDR3 size: 16 residues. V was cut by 3 bases and J by 7 bases, with 18 bases left in between. Per the germline V gene, CDR1 is KGHSH and CDR2 is LQKENI.

There are a few counts of this clone. V usage is TRBV27 and J usage is TRBJ2-3; no firm D call. V lost 7 bases and J 1 base, leaving 9 bases between the germline ends. This CDR3 is built from 13 residues. Germline assignment: CDR1 MNHEY and CDR2 SMNVEV (reference sequence). The chain's CDR3 is CASKTTGTDTQYF. CDR3 nucleotide sequence: TGTGCCAGCAAGACAACTGGCACAGATACGCAGTATTTT.

The J gene is TRBJ1-5, the V gene TRBV18; 12 bases are a match to TRBD1. V lost 2 bases and J lost 2; bases outside the gene matches: 7. Germline CDR1 is KGHSH and CDR2 is LQKENI. There are 18 residues in the CDR3. In DNA form, the CDR3 reads TGTGCCAGCTCACCAGCGGGACAGGGGGCGCGGGGCAATCAGCCCCAGCATTTT. Translating it yields CASSPAGQGARGNQPQHF.

This clone was recorded only once. The V call is TRBV29-1, the J call TRBJ2-7; 9 positions match TRBD2. V gave up 6 bases and J gave up 2 bases; unmatched junction bases: 8. This CDR3 is built from 14 residues. CDR1 is SQVTM, CDR2 ANQGSEA, per germline. The CDR3 nucleotides are TGCAGCGTGGTACCCCGACTAGCGGCCTACGAGCAGTACTTC. This codes for CSVVPRLAAYEQYF.